A single sample is the source of the 11 T cell receptor beta chains below, sequenced in a study of CD8 T cells in ankylosing spondylitis. TCRdb independently ran MiXCR on the 5' RACE reads; one entry per CDR3 protein. The sample has 150,000 to 200,000 distinct CDR3 sequences; around 10% are singletons. Source material: blood, either unsorted or a sorted T cell fraction (not recorded which). These receptors all come from a male donor with ankylosing spondylitis or in good health (not recorded which).

This clonotype was found a few times. For the CDR3, the DNA is TGCAGCGTGGGTCAGGGGGGTTCCTCCTACGAGCAGTACTTC. It yields the protein CSVGQGGSSYEQYF. The chain recombines TRBV29-1 with TRBJ2-7, with a weak D call TRBD1 (7 bases). Germline CDR1 is SQVTM and CDR2 is ANQGSEA. This CDR3 has 14 amino acids. Trimming removed 6 bases from V and 0 bases from J, with 15 bases in between.

The V and J genes are TRBV3-1 and TRBJ1-6, with D tentatively TRBD1 (5 bases). This CDR3 contains 15 residues. The V gene lost 4 bases and the J gene lost 8 bases, with 15 bases spanning the gap. Germline CDR1 is LGHDT and CDR2 is YNNKEL (reference sequence). The CDR3 coding sequence is TGTGCCAGCAGCCCTAGCAGGGATGTTGATTCACCCCTCCACTTT. Translated: CASSPSRDVDSPLHF.

This clonotype occurred many times. The gene calls are TRBV12-3 or TRBV12-4 and TRBJ1-5; D unresolved. The CDR3 totals 15 residues. Between the trimmed V and J ends, which lost 1 base and 3 bases, there was a span of 10 bases. DNA for the CDR3: TGTGCCAGCAGTTTAGAGTCAGGAGTCAATCAGCCCCAGCATTTT. Amino acid sequence: CASSLESGVNQPQHF.

This clonotype has a count of ten or more. The rearrangement links TRBV20-1 to TRBJ2-1, with TRBD1 as a possible D gene (6 bases). Germline V lookup: CDR1 DFQATT, CDR2 SNEGSKA (reference sequence). There are 14 residues in the CDR3. V was cut by 2 bases and J by 5 bases, with 13 bases left in between. CDR3 nucleotides: TGCAGTGCTAGACGTTGGGCAGGGGACAATGAGCAGTTCTTC. This codes for CSARRWAGDNEQFF.

The chain recombines TRBV12-2 with TRBJ2-5; the DNA was not compared with TRBD1, the D call given in the table. TRBV12-2 is deemed a pseudogene. This CDR3 is 18 amino acids long. DNA for the CDR3: TGTGCAAGTCGCTCAACCAATGTGGCGGCGGCACCCTCAGGGACCCAGTACTTC. It translates to CASRSTNVAAAPSGTQYF.

This clonotype was detected ten times or more. This sequence joins TRBV28 and TRBJ2-2; D is unresolved. V was pared by 5 bases and J by 0 bases, with 7 bases between. This CDR3 spans 14 amino acids. Germline V gives CDR1 MDHEN, CDR2 SYDVKM. CDR3 amino acids: CASSQTPNTGELFF. The CDR3 DNA reads TGTGCCAGCAGTCAGACCCCGAACACCGGGGAGCTGTTTTTT.

The chain uses TRBV29-1 and TRBJ2-7; 14 bases line up with TRBD2. This CDR3 region has 15 residues. CDR1 is SQVTM and CDR2 is ANQGSEA in the germline V gene. V was pared by 3 bases and J by 6 bases, with 7 bases of the junction left unmatched. The DNA for the CDR3 is TGCAGCGTTGAGCCAACCGGGACTAGCGGGAGCGAGCAGTACTTC. As protein: CSVEPTGTSGSEQYF.

This clonotype came up many times. The chain links TRBV7-2 to TRBJ1-2; tentatively, D is TRBD1 (6 bases). Germline V gene sequence: CDR1 SGHTA, CDR2 FQGNSA. Deletions cut 1 base from V and 7 bases from J, with 16 bases between. This CDR3 is built from 15 residues. CDR3 residues: CASSLGGRGRGGYTF. The CDR3 region has the DNA TGTGCCAGCAGCTTAGGTGGCAGGGGTCGAGGTGGCTACACCTTC.

Points on this clonotype: A much larger clonotype is one base distant, so this may be a read error. The CDR3 loop reads CVSSNSASSYEQYF. The CDR3, as DNA: TGTGTCAGCAGCAATAGCGCGAGCTCCTACGAGCAGTACTTC. The rearrangement uses TRBV14 and TRBJ2-7; a possible D gene is TRBD2 (5 bases). CDR1 is SGHDN and CDR2 is FVKESK in the germline V gene. The CDR3 is 14 amino acids.

A few counts support this clonotype. V is TRBV15 and J is TRBJ2-1, with 8 bases lining up with TRBD2. The CDR3 spans 16 residues. Trimming took 2 bases from V and 7 from J; bases not matched to a gene: 10. Looked up from germline, CDR1 is LNHNV and CDR2 is YYDKDF (reference sequence). CDR3 DNA: TGTGCCACCAGCAGACAAATAGCGGGGCGGTTTAATGAGCAGTTCTTC. Protein: CATSRQIAGRFNEQFF.

This clonotype was observed at least ten times. V usage is TRBV2 and J usage is TRBJ2-1, with D perhaps matching TRBD1 (5 bases). Trimming took off 8 bases at V and 8 bases at J, with 7 bases between the two ends. The CDR3 consists of 10 residues. The V gene's germline CDR1 is SNHLY and CDR2 FYNNEI. CDR3 bases: TGTGCCAGCGAAGGGGATGAGCAGTTCTTC. Its translation: CASEGDEQFF.